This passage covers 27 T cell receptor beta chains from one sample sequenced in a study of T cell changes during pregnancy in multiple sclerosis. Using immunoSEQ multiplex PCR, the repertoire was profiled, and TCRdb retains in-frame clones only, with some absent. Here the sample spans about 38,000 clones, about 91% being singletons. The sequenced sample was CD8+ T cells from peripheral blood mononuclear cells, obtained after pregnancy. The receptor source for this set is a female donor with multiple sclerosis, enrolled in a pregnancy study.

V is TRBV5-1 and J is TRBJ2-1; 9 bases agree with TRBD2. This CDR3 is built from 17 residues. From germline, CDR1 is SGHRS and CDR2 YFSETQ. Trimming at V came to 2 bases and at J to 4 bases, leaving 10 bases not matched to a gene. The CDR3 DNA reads TGCGCCAGCAGCTTCGCCGGTCTAGCGGGACCTTACAATGAGCAGTTCTTC. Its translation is CASSFAGLAGPYNEQFF.

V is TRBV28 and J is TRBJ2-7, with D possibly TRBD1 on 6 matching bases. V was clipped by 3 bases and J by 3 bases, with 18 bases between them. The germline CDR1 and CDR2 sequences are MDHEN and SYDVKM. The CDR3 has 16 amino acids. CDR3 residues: CASSFFEGIRGYEQYF. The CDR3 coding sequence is TGTGCCAGCAGTTTCTTTGAGGGGATCAGGGGCTACGAGCAGTACTTC.

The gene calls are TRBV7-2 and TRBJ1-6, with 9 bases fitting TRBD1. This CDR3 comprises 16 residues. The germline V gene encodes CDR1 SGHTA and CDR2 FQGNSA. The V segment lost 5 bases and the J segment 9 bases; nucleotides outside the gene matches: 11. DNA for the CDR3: TGTGCCAGCAGCGCCTGGACAGGGGAGAAGGGTTCACCCCTCCACTTT. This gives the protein CASSAWTGEKGSPLHF. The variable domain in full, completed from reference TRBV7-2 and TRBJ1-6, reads GAGVSQSPSNKVTEKGKDVELRCDPISGHTALYWYRQSLGQGLEFLIYFQGNSAPDKSGLPSDRFSAERTGGSVSTLTIQRTQQEDSAVYLCASSAWTGEKGSPLHFGNGTRLTVT.

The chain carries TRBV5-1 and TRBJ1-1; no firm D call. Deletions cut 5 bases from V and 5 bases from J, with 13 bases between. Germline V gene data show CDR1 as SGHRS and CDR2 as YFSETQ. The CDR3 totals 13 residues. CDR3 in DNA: TGCGCCAGCAGACTCTCGGGGAAGACTGAAGCTTTCTTT. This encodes CASRLSGKTEAFF.

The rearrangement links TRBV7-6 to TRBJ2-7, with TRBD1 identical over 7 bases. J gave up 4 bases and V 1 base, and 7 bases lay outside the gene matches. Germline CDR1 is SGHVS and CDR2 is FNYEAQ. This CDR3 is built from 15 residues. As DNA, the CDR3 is TGTGCCAGCAGCTTAGGAGGGGGCGAGGGGTACGAGCAGTACTTC. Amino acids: CASSLGGGEGYEQYF.

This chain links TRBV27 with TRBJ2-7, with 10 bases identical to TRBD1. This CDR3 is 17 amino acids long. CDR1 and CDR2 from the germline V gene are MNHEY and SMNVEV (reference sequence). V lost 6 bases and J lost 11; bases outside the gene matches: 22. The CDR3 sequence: CASSTLLFGDRGSREYF. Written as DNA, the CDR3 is TGTGCCAGCAGCACCCTCCTCTTCGGGGACAGGGGCAGTAGGGAGTACTTC.

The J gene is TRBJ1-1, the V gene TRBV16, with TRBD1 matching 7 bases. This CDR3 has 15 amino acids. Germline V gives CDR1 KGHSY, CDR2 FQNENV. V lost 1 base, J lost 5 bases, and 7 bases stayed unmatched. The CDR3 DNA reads TGTGCCAGCAGCCAATTTAAGGGGGCAGGAACTGAAGCTTTCTTT. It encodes CASSQFKGAGTEAFF.

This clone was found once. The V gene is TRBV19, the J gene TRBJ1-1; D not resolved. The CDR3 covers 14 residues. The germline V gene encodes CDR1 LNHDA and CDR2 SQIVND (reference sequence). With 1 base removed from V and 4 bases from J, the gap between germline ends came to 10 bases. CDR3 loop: CASSIGPGSTEAFF. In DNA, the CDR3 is TGTGCCAGTAGTATAGGCCCCGGGAGCACTGAAGCTTTCTTT.

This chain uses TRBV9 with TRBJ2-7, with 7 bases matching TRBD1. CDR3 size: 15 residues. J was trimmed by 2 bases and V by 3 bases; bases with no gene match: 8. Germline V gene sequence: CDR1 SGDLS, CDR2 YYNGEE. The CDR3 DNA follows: TGTGCCAGCAGCGAGCATCCGGGACAGACCTACGAGCAGTACTTC. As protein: CASSEHPGQTYEQYF.

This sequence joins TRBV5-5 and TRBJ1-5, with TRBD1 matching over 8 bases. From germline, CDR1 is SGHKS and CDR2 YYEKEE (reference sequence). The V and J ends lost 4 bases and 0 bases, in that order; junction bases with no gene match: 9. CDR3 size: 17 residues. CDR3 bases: TGTGCCAGCAGCCCGGCACAGGGGGGATTTAGCAATCAGCCCCAGCATTTT. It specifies CASSPAQGGFSNQPQHF. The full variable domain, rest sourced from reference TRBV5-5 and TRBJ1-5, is DAGVTQSPTHLIKTRGQQVTLRCSPISGHKSVSWYQQVLGQGPQFIFQYYEKEERGRGNFPDRFSARQFPNYSSELNVNALLLGDSALYLCASSPAQGGFSNQPQHFGDGTRLSIL.

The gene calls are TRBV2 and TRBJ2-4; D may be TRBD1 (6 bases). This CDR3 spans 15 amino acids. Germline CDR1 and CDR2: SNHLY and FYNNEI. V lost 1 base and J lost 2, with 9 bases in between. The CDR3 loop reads CASSEGQGTKNIQYF. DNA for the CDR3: TGTGCCAGCAGTGAAGGGCAGGGGACCAAAAACATTCAGTACTTC.

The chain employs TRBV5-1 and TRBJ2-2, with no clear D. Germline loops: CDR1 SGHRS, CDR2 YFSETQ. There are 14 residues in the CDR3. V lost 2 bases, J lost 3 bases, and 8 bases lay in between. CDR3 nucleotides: TGCGCCAGCAGCTTAATATTCGACACCGGGGAGCTGTTTTTT. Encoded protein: CASSLIFDTGELFF.

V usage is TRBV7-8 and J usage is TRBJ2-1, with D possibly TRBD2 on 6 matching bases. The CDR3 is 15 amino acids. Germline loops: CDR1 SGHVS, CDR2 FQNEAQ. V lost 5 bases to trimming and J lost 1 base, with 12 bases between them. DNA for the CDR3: TGTGCCAGCAGCGAGACTAGTTCATCCTACAATGAGCAGTTCTTC. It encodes CASSETSSSYNEQFF.

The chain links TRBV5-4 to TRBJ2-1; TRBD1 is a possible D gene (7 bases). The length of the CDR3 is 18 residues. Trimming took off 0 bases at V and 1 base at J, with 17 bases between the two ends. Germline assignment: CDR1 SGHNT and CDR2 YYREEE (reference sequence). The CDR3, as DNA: TGTGCCAGCAGCTTGGAGAGGCAGGGGGACTCTTCCTACAATGAGCAGTTCTTC. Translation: CASSLERQGDSSYNEQFF. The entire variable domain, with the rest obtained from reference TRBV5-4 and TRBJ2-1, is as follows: ETGVTQSPTHLIKTRGQQVTLRCSSQSGHNTVSWYQQALGQGPQFIFQYYREEENGRGNFPPRFSGLQFPNYSSELNVNALELDDSALYLCASSLERQGDSSYNEQFFGPGTRLTVL.

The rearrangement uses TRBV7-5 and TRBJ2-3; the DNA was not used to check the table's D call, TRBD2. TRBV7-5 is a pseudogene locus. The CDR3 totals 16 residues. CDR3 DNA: TGTGTCAGAAGCTTAATGGGAGTTAGAATCTCAGATACGCAGTATTTT. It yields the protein CVRSLMGVRISDTQYF.

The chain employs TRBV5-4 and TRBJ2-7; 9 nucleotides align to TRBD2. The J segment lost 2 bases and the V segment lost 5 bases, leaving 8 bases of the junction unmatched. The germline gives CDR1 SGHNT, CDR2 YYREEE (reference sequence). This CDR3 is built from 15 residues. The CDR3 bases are TGTGCCAGCAGACTTAGCGGGAGCCCCGCCTACGAGCAGTACTTC. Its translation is CASRLSGSPAYEQYF. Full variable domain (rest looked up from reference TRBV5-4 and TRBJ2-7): ETGVTQSPTHLIKTRGQQVTLRCSSQSGHNTVSWYQQALGQGPQFIFQYYREEENGRGNFPPRFSGLQFPNYSSELNVNALELDDSALYLCASRLSGSPAYEQYFGPGTRLTVT.

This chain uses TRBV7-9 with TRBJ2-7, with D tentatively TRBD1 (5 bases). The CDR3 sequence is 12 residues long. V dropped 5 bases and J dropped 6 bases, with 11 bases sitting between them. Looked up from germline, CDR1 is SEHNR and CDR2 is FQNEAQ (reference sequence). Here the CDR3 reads CASSGHRREQYF. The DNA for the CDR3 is TGTGCCAGCAGCGGCCACAGGCGCGAGCAGTACTTC.

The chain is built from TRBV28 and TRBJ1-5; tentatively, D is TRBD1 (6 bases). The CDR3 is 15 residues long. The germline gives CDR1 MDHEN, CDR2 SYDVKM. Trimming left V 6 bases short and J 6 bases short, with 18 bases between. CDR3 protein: CASSYLRDTSQPQHF. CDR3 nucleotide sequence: TGTGCCAGCAGCTACCTTCGGGACACTAGTCAGCCCCAGCATTTT.

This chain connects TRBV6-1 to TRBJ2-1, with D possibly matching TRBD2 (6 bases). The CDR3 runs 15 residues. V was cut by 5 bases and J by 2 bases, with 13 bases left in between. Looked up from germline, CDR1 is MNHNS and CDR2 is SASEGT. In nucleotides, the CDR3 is TGTGCCAGCAGTACTGACGGGGGACCCTACAATGAGCAGTTCTTC. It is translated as CASSTDGGPYNEQFF.

The CDR3 region is CASTMTGEMNTEAFF. CDR3 DNA: TGTGCCAGCACCATGACAGGTGAGATGAACACTGAAGCTTTCTTT. The chain employs TRBV9 and TRBJ1-1; the D gene is possibly TRBD1 (6 bases). Trimming cost V 6 bases and J 0 bases, with 15 bases left between them. Per germline, CDR1 SGDLS and CDR2 YYNGEE. This CDR3 is built from 15 residues.

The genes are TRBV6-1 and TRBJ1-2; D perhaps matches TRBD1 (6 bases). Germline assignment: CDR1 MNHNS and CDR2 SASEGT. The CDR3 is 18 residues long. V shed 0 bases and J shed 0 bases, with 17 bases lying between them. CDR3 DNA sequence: TGTGCCAGCAGTGAAGCGCTTCGCGGGGGGCCCGCTAACTATGGCTACACCTTC. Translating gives CASSEALRGGPANYGYTF.

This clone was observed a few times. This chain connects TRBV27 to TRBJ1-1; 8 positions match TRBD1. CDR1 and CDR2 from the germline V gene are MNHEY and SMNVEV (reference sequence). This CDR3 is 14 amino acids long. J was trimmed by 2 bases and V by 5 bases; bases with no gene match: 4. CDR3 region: CASSITGGNTEAFF. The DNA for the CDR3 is TGTGCCAGCAGTATCACAGGGGGTAACACTGAAGCTTTCTTT.

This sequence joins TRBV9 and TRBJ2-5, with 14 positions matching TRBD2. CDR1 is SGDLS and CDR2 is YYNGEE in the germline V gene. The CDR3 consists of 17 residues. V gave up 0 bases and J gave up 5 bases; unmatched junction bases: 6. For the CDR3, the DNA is TGTGCCAGCAGCGTAGAAAGGACTAGCGGGGGGTCGGAGACCCAGTACTTC. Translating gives CASSVERTSGGSETQYF.

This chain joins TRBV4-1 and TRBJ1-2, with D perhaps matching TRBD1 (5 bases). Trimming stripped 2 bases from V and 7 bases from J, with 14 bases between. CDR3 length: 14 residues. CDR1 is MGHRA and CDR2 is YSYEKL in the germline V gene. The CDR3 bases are TGCGCCAGCAGCCAAAGGGAGGGGTTTCCTGGCTACACCTTC. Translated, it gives CASSQREGFPGYTF.

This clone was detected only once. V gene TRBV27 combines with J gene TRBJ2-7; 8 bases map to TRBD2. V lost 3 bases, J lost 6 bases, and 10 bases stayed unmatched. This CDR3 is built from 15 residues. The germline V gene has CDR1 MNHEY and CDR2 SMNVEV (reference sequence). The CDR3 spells CASSFGPAGVIEQYF. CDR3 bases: TGTGCCAGCAGTTTTGGCCCAGCGGGAGTAATCGAGCAGTACTTC.

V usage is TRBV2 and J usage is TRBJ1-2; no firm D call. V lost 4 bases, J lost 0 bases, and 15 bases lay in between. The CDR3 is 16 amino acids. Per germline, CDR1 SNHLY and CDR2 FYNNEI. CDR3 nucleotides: TGTGCCAGCAGTGGGGGAGGGCGCGTAGCTAACTATGGCTACACCTTC. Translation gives CASSGGGRVANYGYTF.

The CDR3: CAWSRVDSRNEKLFF. The CDR3 coding sequence is TGTGCCTGGAGTCGCGTGGACAGCCGAAATGAAAAACTGTTTTTT. This sequence joins TRBV30 and TRBJ1-4; D possibly corresponds to TRBD1 (6 bases). Germline V gene data show CDR1 as GTSNPN and CDR2 as SVGIG (reference sequence). V lost 2 bases, J lost 5 bases, and 15 bases lay in between. The CDR3 is made up of 15 amino acids.